Listed here are 13 T cell receptor beta chains from one sample, sequenced in a study of CD8+ T cells in alopecia areata. TCR sequencing used cDNA made by reverse transcription of extracted RNA. The repertoire was sequenced with immunoSEQ multiplex PCR; TCRdb's copy has only in-frame clones and lacks some. The sample has roughly 100,000 clones; approximately 60% are singletons. Sample: CD4+ T cells sorted from blood. The receptor set was obtained from a human donor in good health.

V usage is TRBV30 and J usage is TRBJ1-5, with 11 bases aligning to TRBD1. Germline CDR1 is GTSNPN and CDR2 is SVGIG (reference sequence). With V trimmed by 6 bases and J by 7 bases, 5 bases remained unmatched. This CDR3 is built from 13 residues. CDR3 sequence (DNA): TGTGCCTGCGGGACAGGGGGTTCGCAGCCCCAGCATTTT. Its translation: CACGTGGSQPQHF.

The chain has TRBV5-1 and TRBJ2-3; TRBD1 matches at 8 bases. The germline V gene encodes CDR1 SGHRS and CDR2 YFSETQ. This CDR3 is built from 13 residues. The V gene end was trimmed by 6 bases and the J gene end by 4 bases; junction bases not matched to a gene: 4. The CDR3 nucleotides are TGCGCCAGCACGACAGGGGATGCAGATACGCAGTATTTT. Its translation is CASTTGDADTQYF. Full variable domain (remainder filled in from reference TRBV5-1 and TRBJ2-3): KAGVTQTPRYLIKTRGQQVTLSCSPISGHRSVSWYQQTPGQGLQFLFEYFSETQRNKGNFPGRFSGRQFSNSRSEMNVSTLELGDSALYLCASTTGDADTQYFGPGTRLTVL.

A few counts support this clone. This chain links TRBV7-2 with TRBJ2-7, with 7 bases that match TRBD2. With V trimmed by 2 bases and J by 7 bases, 11 bases remained unmatched. Germline V gene lookup returns CDR1 SGHTA and CDR2 FQGNSA. This CDR3 is 15 amino acids long. Here the CDR3 DNA reads TGTGCCAGCAGCTTATTCACCCTCTCGCGGGGGGAGCAGTACTTC. It translates to CASSLFTLSRGEQYF.

The chain has TRBV30 and TRBJ2-2; 8 bases agree with TRBD1. The CDR3 is made up of 14 amino acids. Trimming at V came to 3 bases and at J to 4 bases, leaving 4 bases not matched to a gene. Germline V gene lookup returns CDR1 GTSNPN and CDR2 SVGIG (reference sequence). This CDR3 is CAWRTGVSTGELFF. The CDR3 DNA follows: TGTGCCTGGAGGACAGGGGTCAGCACCGGGGAGCTGTTTTTT.

The chain is built from TRBV23-1 and TRBJ2-7, with a weak D call TRBD1 (6 bases). Being an ORF, TRBV23-1 has a function that is uncertain. V lost 4 bases and J 4 bases, leaving 14 bases between the germline ends. The CDR3 runs to 14 residues. The CDR3: CASSPPDSWYEQYF. CDR3 nucleotide sequence: TGCGCCAGCAGTCCGCCGGACAGCTGGTACGAGCAGTACTTC.

This chain joins TRBV6-5 and TRBJ2-3; D not resolved. Trimming took off 8 bases at V and 10 bases at J, with 16 bases between the two ends. From germline, CDR1 is MNHEY and CDR2 SVGAGI. The CDR3 runs to 12 residues. CDR3 coding DNA: TGTGCCAGCGGACGGCTTACGGGTGCGCAGTATTTT. It translates to CASGRLTGAQYF.

This chain links TRBV4-2 with TRBJ1-3, with a possible D match to TRBD1 (5 bases). Germline CDR1 reads LGHNA; CDR2 reads YNFKEQ. V lost 2 bases and J 0 bases, leaving 14 bases between the germline ends. This CDR3 region has 17 residues. This CDR3 reads CASSQLQGGSSGNTIYF. CDR3 sequence (DNA): TGTGCCAGCAGCCAACTTCAGGGCGGGAGCTCTGGAAACACCATATATTTT.

The chain joins TRBV10-3 to TRBJ2-5, with unresolved D. V was trimmed by 4 bases and J by 1 base, leaving 7 bases between them. The germline CDR1 and CDR2 sequences are ENHRY and SYGVKD. The CDR3 sequence is 13 residues long. CDR3 sequence: CAISVRPQETQYF. CDR3 nucleotide sequence: TGTGCCATCAGTGTACGTCCCCAAGAGACCCAGTACTTC.

CDR3 in DNA: TGTGCCAGCCGTACCGGGTTCTCTGGAAACACCATATATTTT. This translates into CASRTGFSGNTIYF. The rearrangement links TRBV2 to TRBJ1-3; D ambiguous. This CDR3 contains 14 residues. Germline values: CDR1 SNHLY, CDR2 FYNNEI. V lost 8 bases to trimming and J lost 0 bases, with 11 bases between them.

This clone has only a few counts. J is TRBJ2-6 and V is TRBV2, with a possible D match to TRBD2 (5 bases). The germline CDR1 and CDR2 sequences are SNHLY and FYNNEI. V lost 8 bases, J lost 0 bases, and 14 bases lay in between. The CDR3 runs to 16 residues. CDR3 nucleotides: TGTGCCAGCTGGGAAGGACTGCGCTCTGGGGCCAACGTCCTGACTTTC. It yields the protein CASWEGLRSGANVLTF.

The chain carries TRBV27 and TRBJ1-2, with 7 bases lining up with TRBD1. This CDR3 spans 15 amino acids. J was trimmed by 7 bases and V by 6 bases; bases with no gene match: 14. Germline V gene sequence: CDR1 MNHEY, CDR2 SMNVEV (reference sequence). Written as DNA, the CDR3 is TGTGCCAGCAGATTAACCCCGACAGGGCCAGGTGGCTACACCTTC. Amino acid sequence: CASRLTPTGPGGYTF.

The chain uses TRBV7-2 and TRBJ2-3; D may be TRBD2 (6 bases). The ends were cut back, 1 base at V and 0 bases at J, with 8 bases in the middle. Germline assignment: CDR1 SGHTA and CDR2 FQGNSA. This CDR3 contains 15 residues. CDR3 in DNA: TGTGCCAGCAGCTTAGTCGGGACTAGCACAGATACGCAGTATTTT. It is translated as CASSLVGTSTDTQYF.

The chain uses TRBV5-4 and TRBJ2-5; D gene ambiguous. Germline loops: CDR1 SGHNT, CDR2 YYREEE (reference sequence). The V end was cut by 3 bases, the J end by 5 bases, with 8 bases between. CDR3 length equals 12 residues. The CDR3 loop is CASSWTEETQYF. The CDR3 region has the DNA TGTGCCAGCAGCTGGACGGAGGAGACCCAGTACTTC. Full variable domain (outside the CDR3, taken from reference TRBV5-4 and TRBJ2-5): ETGVTQSPTHLIKTRGQQVTLRCSSQSGHNTVSWYQQALGQGPQFIFQYYREEENGRGNFPPRFSGLQFPNYSSELNVNALELDDSALYLCASSWTEETQYFGPGTRLLVL.